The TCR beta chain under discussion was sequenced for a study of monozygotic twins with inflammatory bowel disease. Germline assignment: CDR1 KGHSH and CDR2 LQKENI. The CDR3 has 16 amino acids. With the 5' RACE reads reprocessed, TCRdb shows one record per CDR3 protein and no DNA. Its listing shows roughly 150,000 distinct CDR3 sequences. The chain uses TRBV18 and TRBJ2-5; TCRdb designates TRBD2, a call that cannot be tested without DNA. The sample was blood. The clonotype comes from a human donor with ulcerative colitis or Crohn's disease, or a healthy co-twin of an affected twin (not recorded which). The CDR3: CASSSQRVEGSETQYF.